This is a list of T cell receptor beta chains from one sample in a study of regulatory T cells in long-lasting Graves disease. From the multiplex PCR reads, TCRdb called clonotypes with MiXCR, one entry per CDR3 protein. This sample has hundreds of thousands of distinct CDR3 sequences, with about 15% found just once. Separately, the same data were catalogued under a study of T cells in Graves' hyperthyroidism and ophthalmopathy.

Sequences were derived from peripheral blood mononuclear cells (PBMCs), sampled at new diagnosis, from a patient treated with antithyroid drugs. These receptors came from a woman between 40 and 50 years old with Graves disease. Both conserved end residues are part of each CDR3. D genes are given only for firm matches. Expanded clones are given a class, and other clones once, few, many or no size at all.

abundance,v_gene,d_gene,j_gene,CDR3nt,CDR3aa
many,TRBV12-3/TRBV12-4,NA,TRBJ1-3,TGTGCCAGCAGTTTACAGACGTCTGGAAACACCATATATTTT,CASSLQTSGNTIYF
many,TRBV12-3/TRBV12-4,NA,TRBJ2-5,TGTGCCAGCAGTAAACGTGGCAGTCTGAAGAATTTAACCCAGTACTTC,CASSKRGSLKNLTQYF
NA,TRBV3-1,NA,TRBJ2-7,TGTGCCAGCAGCCAAGTAGGGAGTTGGACCTACGAGCAGTACTTC,CASSQVGSWTYEQYF
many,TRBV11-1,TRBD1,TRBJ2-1,TGTGCCAGCAGCTTGTCGGGACAGGGGGCGTACAATGAGCAGTTCTTC,CASSLSGQGAYNEQFF
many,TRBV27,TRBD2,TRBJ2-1,TGTGCCAGCAGTTTATTCGGACTAGCGGGAGTCGGTGAGCAGTTCTTC,CASSLFGLAGVGEQFF
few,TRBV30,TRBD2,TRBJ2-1,TGTGCCTGGAGGGCCGGGAGGGGGGCCTACAATGAGCAGTTCTTC,CAWRAGRGAYNEQFF
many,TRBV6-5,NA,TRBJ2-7,TGTGCCAGCAGTTACGAGGGCCCCTCTACCCCGCAGTACTTC,CASSYEGPSTPQYF
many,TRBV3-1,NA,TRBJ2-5,TGTGCCAGCAGCCAAGATTTGACAGAGAAAGAGACCCAGTACTTC,CASSQDLTEKETQYF
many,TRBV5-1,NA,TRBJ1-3,TGCGCCAGCAGCTTTTCCCAGGGCTTCTCTGGAAACACCATATATTTT,CASSFSQGFSGNTIYF
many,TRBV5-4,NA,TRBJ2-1,TGTGCCAGCAGCCAATTGGTAGTGGACTCCTACAATGAGCAGTTCTTC,CASSQLVVDSYNEQFF
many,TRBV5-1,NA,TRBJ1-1,TGCGCCAGCAGCGGGGACGGTATGAACACTGAAGCTTTCTTT,CASSGDGMNTEAFF
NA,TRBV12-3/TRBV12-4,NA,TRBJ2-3,TGTGCCAGCAGTGAGAGGGAGCCCTCAACCACAGATACGCAGTATTTT,CASSEREPSTTDTQYF
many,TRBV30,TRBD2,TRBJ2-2,TGTGCCTGGAGTCGACTAGCGGGAGTCGCCGGGGAGCTGTTTTTT,CAWSRLAGVAGELFF
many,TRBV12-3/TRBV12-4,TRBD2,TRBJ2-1,TGTGCCAGCACCAAACGGGAGGGCCTTTGGAATGAGCAGTTCTTC,CASTKREGLWNEQFF
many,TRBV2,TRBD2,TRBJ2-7,TGTGCCACCACGGGACTATCAACTCACGAGCAGTACTTC,CATTGLSTHEQYF
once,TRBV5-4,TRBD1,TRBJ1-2,TGTGCCAGCAGAGCGGGACAGTCTAACTATGGCCACACCTTC,CASRAGQSNYGHTF
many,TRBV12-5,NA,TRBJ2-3,TGTGCTAGTGGTTTCGACCTACCCGGAAGGGGTCGGCCCCGCGTCACAGATACGCAGTATTTT,CASGFDLPGRGRPRVTDTQYF
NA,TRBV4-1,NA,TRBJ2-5,TGCGCCAGCAGCCAAGAGGATGAGGCTCAGACCCAGTACTTC,CASSQEDEAQTQYF
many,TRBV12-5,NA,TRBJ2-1,TGTGCTAGTGGTTTGGTTATCACACGGAGCTCCTACAATGAGCAGTTCTTC,CASGLVITRSSYNEQFF
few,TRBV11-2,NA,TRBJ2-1,TGTGCCAGCAGCTCCTATCCATGGGCATCAAGCTACAATGAGCAGTTCTTC,CASSSYPWASSYNEQFF
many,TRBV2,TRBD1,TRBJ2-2,TGTGCCAGCAGTCCAAGCGCGACAGGGCCGGGAACCGGGGAGCTGTTTTTT,CASSPSATGPGTGELFF
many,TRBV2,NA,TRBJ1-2,TGTGCCAGCAGTGAAATGGAGGGTAGTGGCTACACCTTC,CASSEMEGSGYTF
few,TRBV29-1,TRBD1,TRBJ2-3,TGCAGCCTTAATGAGGGACAGGGGATCGCAGATACGCAGTATTTT,CSLNEGQGIADTQYF
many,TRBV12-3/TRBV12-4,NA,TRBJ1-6,TGTGCCAGCAGTTCCCTTGATAATTCACCCCTCCACTTT,CASSSLDNSPLHF
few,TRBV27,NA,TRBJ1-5,TGTGCCAGCAGTCCATCAGGTCAGGGAGAGCAGCCCCAGCATTTT,CASSPSGQGEQPQHF
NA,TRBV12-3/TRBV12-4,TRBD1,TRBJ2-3,TGTGCCAGCAATCCGACAGGGGGCGCGTTTACCGATACGCAGTATTTT,CASNPTGGAFTDTQYF
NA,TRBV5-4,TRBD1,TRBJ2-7,TGTGCCAGCAGCTTTCCCGGACAGGCCCACTACGAGCAGTACTTC,CASSFPGQAHYEQYF
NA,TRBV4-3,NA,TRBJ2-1,TGCGCCAGCAGCCAAGATTTCCTCGGGAGTGGGGTCTACAATGAGCAGTTCTTC,CASSQDFLGSGVYNEQFF
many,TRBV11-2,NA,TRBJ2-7,TGTGCCAGCAGCTTAGCTTGGGGGGCGGGAGAGGCCTACGAGCAGTACTTC,CASSLAWGAGEAYEQYF
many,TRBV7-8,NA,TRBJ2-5,TGTGCCAGCAGCGCCCGACAGGTTCAAGAGACCCAGTACTTC,CASSARQVQETQYF
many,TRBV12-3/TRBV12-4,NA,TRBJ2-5,TGTGCCAGCAGTTTAGCACCGGGGACTGGACCGGAGACCCAGTACTTC,CASSLAPGTGPETQYF
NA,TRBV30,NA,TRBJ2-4,TGTGCCTGGAACCGGGACTTCGAAAACATTCAGTACTTC,CAWNRDFENIQYF
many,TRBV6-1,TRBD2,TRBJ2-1,TGTGCCAGCACCCAATCGGCCGCGGGAGGCGAGCAGTTCTTC,CASTQSAAGGEQFF
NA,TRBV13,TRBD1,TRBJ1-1,TGTGCCAGCAGCGGGGGACAGGGGGGTACTGAAGCTTTCTTT,CASSGGQGGTEAFF
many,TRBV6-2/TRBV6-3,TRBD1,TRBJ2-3,TGTGCCAGCAGAACGGGACAGGGGGCAGATACGCAGTATTTT,CASRTGQGADTQYF
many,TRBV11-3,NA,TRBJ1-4,TGTGCCAGCAGTTTAGCGTTGGGGGGCGAGGAAAAACTGTTTTTT,CASSLALGGEEKLFF
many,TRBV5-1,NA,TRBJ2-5,TGCGCCAGCAGCTTGACGTCAGCGAGCGGAGAGACCCAGTACTTC,CASSLTSASGETQYF
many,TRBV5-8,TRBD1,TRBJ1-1,TGTGCCAGCAGCTTGCTGGGACAGGGTTCTGAAGCTTTCTTT,CASSLLGQGSEAFF
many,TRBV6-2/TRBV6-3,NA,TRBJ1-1,TGTGCCAGCAGTTACCCCGGAATGAACACTGAAGCTTTCTTT,CASSYPGMNTEAFF
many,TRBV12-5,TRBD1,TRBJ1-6,TGTGCTAGTGGTTTGATCCCGGGACAGGGGGGTAATTCACCCCTCCACTTT,CASGLIPGQGGNSPLHF
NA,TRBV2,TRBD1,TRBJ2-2,TGTGCCAGCAGAGGACCGGGACAGGGAGGGGAGCTGTTTTTT,CASRGPGQGGELFF
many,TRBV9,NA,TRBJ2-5,TGTGCCAGCAGCGCCCGACATGGCTCCGGGACCCAGTACTTC,CASSARHGSGTQYF
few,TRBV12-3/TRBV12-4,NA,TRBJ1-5,TGTGCCAGCAGCCAGCGGCGCGGGGGGCAAAATCAGCCCCAGCATTTT,CASSQRRGGQNQPQHF
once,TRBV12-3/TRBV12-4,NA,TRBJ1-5,TGTGCCAGCAGTTTGCAGGGTTATGGCAATCAGCCCCAGCATTTT,CASSLQGYGNQPQHF
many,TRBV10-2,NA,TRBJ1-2,TGCGCCAGCAGTGAGATCGCTGGGACGCTGTATGGCTACACCTTC,CASSEIAGTLYGYTF
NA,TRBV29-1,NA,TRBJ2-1,TGCAGCGTTGGGGTGGGGGGTACTGAGCAGTTCTTC,CSVGVGGTEQFF
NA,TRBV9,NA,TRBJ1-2,TGTGCCAGCAGCGTAACAGGAGGTGGCTACACCTTC,CASSVTGGGYTF
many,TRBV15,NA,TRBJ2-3,TGTGCCACCAGCAGGGAATATGGGGCGGGTACGCAGTATTTT,CATSREYGAGTQYF
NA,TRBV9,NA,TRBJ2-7,TGTGCCAGCAGCGTCTCCTCTGGCGAGCAGTACTTC,CASSVSSGEQYF
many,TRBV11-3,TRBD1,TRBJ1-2,TGTGCCAGCAGCTGGGGACAGGGGGCCACTTACTATGGCTACACCTTC,CASSWGQGATYYGYTF
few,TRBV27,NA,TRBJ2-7,TGTGCCAGCAGTTTAGAGCGGCCAATAGACAGCGAGCAGTACTTC,CASSLERPIDSEQYF
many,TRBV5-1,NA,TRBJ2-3,TGCGCCAGCAGCTTGGCGGCCCAAGGGATTAGCACAGATACGCAGTATTTT,CASSLAAQGISTDTQYF
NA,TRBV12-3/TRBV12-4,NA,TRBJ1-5,TGTGCCAGCAGTTTCAGGGACTCACCATCGGGGCCCCAGCATTTT,CASSFRDSPSGPQHF
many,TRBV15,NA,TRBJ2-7,TGTGCCACCAGCAGAAGGGACGGAACCTACGAGCAGTACTTC,CATSRRDGTYEQYF